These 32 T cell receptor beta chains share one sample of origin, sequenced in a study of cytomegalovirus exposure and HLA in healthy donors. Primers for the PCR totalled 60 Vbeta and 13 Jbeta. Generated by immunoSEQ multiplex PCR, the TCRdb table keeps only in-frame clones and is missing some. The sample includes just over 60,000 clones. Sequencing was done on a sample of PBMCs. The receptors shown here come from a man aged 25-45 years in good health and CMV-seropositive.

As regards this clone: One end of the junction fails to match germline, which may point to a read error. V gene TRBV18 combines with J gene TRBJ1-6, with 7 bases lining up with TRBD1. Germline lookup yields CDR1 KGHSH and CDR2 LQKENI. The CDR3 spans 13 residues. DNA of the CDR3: TGTGCCAGCTCAGGATACGACAGGGACACCAAGTACTTT. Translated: CASSGYDRDTKYF.

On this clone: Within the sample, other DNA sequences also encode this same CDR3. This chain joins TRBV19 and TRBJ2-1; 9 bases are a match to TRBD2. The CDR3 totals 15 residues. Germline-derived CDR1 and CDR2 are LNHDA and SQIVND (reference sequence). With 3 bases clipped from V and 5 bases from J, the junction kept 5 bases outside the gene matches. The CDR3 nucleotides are TGTGCCAGTAGTATGGCGGGGGGGTCGAACAATGAGCAGTTCTTC. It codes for CASSMAGGSNNEQFF.

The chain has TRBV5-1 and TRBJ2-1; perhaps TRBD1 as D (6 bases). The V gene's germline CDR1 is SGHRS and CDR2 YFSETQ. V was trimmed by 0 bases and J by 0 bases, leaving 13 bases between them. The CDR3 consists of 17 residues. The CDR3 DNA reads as TGCGCCAGCAGCTTGGGCCCAGGGGATGGCTCCTACAATGAGCAGTTCTTC. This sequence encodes CASSLGPGDGSYNEQFF.

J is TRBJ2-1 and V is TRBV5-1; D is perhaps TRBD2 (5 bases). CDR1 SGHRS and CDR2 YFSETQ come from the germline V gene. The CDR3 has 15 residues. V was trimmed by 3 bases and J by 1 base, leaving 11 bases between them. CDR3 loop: CASSWTLESYNEQFF. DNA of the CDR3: TGCGCCAGCAGCTGGACTCTCGAGTCCTACAATGAGCAGTTCTTC.

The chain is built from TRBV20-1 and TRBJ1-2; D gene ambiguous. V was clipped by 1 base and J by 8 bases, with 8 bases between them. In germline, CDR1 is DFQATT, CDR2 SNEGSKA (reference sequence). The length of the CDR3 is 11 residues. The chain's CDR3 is CSARGRGGYTF. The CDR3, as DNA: TGCAGTGCTAGAGGGAGAGGGGGCTACACCTTC.

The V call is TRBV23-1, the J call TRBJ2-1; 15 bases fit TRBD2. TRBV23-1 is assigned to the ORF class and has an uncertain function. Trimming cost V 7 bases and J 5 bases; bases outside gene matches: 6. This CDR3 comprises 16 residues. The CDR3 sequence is CASNGLAGGGDNEQFF. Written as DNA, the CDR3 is TGCGCCAGCAATGGACTAGCGGGAGGGGGGGACAATGAGCAGTTCTTC.

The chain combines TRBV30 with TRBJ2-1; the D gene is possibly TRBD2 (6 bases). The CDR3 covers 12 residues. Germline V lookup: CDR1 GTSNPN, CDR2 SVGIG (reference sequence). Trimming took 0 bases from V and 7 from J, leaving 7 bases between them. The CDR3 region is CAWSVRGNEQFF. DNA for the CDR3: TGTGCCTGGAGTGTACGGGGGAATGAGCAGTTCTTC.

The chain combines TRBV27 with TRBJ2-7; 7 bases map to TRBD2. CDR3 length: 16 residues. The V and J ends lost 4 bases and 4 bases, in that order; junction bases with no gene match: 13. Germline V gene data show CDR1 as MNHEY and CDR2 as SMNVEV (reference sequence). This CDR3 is CASSSLWGEGLYEQYF. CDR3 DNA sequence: TGTGCCAGCAGTTCCCTTTGGGGGGAGGGCCTTTACGAGCAGTACTTC.

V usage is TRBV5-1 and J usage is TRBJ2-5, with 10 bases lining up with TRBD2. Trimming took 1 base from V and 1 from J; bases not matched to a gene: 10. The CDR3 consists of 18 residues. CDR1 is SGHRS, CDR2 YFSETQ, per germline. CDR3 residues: CASSLSSGGGGPQETQYF. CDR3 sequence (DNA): TGCGCCAGCAGCTTGTCTAGCGGGGGCGGGGGCCCCCAAGAGACCCAGTACTTC.

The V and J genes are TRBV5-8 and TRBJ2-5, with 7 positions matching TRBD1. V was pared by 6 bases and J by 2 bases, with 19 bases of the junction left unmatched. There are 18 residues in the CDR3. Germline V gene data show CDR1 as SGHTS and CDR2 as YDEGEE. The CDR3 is CASNSFRDSSLLQETQYF. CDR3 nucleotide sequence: TGTGCCAGCAACTCCTTCAGGGACAGCAGCCTCTTGCAAGAGACCCAGTACTTC.

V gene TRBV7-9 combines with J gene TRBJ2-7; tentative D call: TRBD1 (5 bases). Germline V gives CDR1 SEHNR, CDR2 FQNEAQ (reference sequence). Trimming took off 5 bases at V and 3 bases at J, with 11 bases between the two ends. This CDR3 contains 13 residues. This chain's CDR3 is CASSPDRNYEQYF. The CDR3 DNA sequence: TGTGCCAGCAGCCCAGACAGAAACTACGAGCAGTACTTC.

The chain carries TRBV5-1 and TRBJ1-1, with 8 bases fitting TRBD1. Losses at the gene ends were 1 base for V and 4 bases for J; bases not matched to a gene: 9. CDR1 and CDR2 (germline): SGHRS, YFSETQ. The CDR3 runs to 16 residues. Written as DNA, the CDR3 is TGCGCCAGCAGCTTGTTGCAGGGGGCGGGAGTCACTGAAGCTTTCTTT. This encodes CASSLLQGAGVTEAFF.

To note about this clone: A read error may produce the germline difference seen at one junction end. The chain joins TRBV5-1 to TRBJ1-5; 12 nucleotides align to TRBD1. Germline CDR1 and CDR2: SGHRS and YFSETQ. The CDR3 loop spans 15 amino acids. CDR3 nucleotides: TGCGCCAGCAGCTTCGGGACAGGGGGCAATCAGCACCAGCATTTT. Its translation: CASSFGTGGNQHQHF. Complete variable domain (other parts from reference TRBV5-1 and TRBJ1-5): KAGVTQTPRYLIKTRGQQVTLSCSPISGHRSVSWYQQTPGQGLQFLFEYFSETQRNKGNFPGRFSGRQFSNSRSEMNVSTLELGDSALYLCASSFGTGGNQHQHFGDGTRLSIL.

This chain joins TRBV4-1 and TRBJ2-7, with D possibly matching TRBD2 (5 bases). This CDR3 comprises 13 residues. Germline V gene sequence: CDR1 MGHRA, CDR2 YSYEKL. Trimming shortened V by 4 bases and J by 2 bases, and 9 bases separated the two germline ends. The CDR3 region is CASSPQRTYEQYF. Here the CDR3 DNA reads TGCGCCAGCAGCCCCCAGCGGACCTACGAGCAGTACTTC.

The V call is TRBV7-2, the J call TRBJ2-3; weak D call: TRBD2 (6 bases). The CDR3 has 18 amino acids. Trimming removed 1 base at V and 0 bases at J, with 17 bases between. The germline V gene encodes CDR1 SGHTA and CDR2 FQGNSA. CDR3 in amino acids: CASSLVFLRGTSTDTQYF. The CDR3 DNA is TGTGCCAGCAGCTTAGTTTTCCTCCGGGGGACTAGCACAGATACGCAGTATTTT.

The CDR3 here is CASSLDRGANYGYTF. The CDR3 nucleotides read TGTGCCAGCAGCCTGGACAGGGGAGCTAACTATGGCTACACCTTC. The V gene is TRBV5-8, the J gene TRBJ1-2; 9 bases agree with TRBD1. V lost 4 bases, J lost 0 bases, and 4 bases stayed unmatched. The CDR3 length is 15 residues. The germline V gene encodes CDR1 SGHTS and CDR2 YDEGEE.

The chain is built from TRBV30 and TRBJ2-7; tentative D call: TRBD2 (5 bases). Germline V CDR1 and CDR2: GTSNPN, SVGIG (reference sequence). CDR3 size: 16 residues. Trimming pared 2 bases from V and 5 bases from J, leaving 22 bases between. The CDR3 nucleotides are TGTGCCTGGAGTCCACCGGGTCCGAATCGAGGGAACGAGCAGTACTTC. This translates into CAWSPPGPNRGNEQYF.

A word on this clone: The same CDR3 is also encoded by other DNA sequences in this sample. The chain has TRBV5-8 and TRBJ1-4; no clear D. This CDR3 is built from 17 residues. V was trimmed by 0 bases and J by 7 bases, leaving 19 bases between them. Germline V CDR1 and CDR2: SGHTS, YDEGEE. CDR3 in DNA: TGTGCCAGCAGCTTGGTCCTCGGAGGAACGTCTAGTGAAAAACTGTTTTTT. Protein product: CASSLVLGGTSSEKLFF.

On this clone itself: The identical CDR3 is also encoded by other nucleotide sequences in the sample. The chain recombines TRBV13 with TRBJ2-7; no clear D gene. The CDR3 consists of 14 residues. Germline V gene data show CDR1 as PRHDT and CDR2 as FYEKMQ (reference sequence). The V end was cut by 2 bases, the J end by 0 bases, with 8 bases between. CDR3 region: CASSLSVLSYEQYF. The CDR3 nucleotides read TGTGCCAGCAGCTTAAGCGTTCTCTCCTACGAGCAGTACTTC.

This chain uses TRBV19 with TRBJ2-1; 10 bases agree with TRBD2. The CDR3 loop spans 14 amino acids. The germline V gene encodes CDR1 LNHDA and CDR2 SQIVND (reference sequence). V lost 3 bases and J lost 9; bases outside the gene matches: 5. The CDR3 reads CASSMTSGLSEQFF. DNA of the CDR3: TGTGCCAGTAGTATGACTAGCGGGTTGAGTGAGCAGTTCTTC. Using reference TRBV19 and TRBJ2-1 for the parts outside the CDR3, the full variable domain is DGGITQSPKYLFRKEGQNVTLSCEQNLNHDAMYWYRQDPGQGLRLIYYSQIVNDFQKGDIAEGYSVSREKKESFPLTVTSAQKNPTAFYLCASSMTSGLSEQFFGPGTRLTVL.

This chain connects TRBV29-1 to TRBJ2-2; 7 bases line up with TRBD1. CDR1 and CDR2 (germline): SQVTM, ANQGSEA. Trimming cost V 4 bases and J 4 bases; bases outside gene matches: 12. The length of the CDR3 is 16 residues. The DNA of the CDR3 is TGCAGCGTTGGAACAGGGGCGACCTCACCCACCGGGGAGCTGTTTTTT. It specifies CSVGTGATSPTGELFF.

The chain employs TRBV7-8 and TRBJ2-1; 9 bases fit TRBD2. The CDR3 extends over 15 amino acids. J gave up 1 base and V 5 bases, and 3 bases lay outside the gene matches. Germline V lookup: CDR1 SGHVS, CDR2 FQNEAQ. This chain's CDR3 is CASSPTSGSYNEQFF. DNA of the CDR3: TGTGCCAGCAGCCCGACTAGCGGTTCCTACAATGAGCAGTTCTTC.

CDR3 sequence reads: CATTPSGAYEQYF. The CDR3 nucleotides are TGTGCCACCACACCTAGCGGCGCCTACGAGCAGTACTTC. The V and J genes are TRBV2 and TRBJ2-7; 7 bases are a match to TRBD2. CDR3 length: 13 amino acids. With V trimmed by 10 bases and J by 2 bases, 8 bases remained unmatched. The V gene's germline CDR1 is SNHLY and CDR2 FYNNEI.

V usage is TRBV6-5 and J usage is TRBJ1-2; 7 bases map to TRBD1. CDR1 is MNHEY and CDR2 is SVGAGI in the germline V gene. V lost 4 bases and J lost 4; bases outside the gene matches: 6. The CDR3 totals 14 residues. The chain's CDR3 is CASSSGTATYGYTF. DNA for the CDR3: TGTGCCAGCAGTTCCGGGACAGCAACCTATGGCTACACCTTC.

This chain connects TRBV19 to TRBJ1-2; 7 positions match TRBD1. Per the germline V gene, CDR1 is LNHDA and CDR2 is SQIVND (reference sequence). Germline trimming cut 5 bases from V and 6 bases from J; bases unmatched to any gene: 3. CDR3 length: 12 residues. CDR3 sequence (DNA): TGTGCCAGTAGTCCGACAGGGAATGGCTACACCTTC. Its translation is CASSPTGNGYTF.

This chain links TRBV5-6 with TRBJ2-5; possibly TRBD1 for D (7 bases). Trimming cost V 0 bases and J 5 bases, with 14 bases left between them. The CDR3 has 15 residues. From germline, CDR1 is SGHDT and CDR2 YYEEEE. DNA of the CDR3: TGTGCCAGCAGCTTGGATACTCCAGGGGGGGAGACCCAGTACTTC. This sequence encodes CASSLDTPGGETQYF.

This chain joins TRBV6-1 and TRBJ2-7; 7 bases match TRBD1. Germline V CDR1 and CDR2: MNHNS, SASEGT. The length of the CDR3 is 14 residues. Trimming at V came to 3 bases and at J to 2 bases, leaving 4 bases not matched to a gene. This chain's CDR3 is CASSESGQTYEQYF. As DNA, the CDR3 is TGTGCCAGCAGTGAGTCGGGACAGACCTACGAGCAGTACTTC.

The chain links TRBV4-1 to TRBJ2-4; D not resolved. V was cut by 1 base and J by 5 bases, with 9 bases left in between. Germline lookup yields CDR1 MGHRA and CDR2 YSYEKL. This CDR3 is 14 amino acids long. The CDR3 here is CASSQVLVQNIQYF. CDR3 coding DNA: TGCGCCAGCAGCCAAGTGTTAGTACAAAACATTCAGTACTTC.

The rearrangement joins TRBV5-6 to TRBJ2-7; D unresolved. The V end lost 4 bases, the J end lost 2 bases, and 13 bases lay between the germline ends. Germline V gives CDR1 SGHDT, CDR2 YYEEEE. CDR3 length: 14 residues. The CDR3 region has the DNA TGTGCCAGCAGCCCCCCGCGGAACGCCTACGAGCAGTACTTC. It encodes CASSPPRNAYEQYF. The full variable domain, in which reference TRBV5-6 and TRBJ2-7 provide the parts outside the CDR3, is DAGVTQSPTHLIKTRGQQVTLRCSPKSGHDTVSWYQQALGQGPQFIFQYYEEEERQRGNFPDRFSGHQFPNYSSELNVNALLLGDSALYLCASSPPRNAYEQYFGPGTRLTVT.

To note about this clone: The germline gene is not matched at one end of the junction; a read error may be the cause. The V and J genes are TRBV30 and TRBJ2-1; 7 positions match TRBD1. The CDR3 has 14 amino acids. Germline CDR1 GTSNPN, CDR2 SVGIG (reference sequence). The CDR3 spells CALLTGSSDNEQFF. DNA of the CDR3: TGTGCCTTGTTGACAGGGAGCTCCGACAATGAGCAGTTCTTC.

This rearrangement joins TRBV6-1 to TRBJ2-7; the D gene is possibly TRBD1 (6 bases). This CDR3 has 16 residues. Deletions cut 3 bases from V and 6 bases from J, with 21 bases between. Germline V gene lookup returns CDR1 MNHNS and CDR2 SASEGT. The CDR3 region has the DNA TGTGCCAGCAGTGAGGACCACATGCCGAACAGGGCCGAGCAGTACTTC. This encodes CASSEDHMPNRAEQYF.

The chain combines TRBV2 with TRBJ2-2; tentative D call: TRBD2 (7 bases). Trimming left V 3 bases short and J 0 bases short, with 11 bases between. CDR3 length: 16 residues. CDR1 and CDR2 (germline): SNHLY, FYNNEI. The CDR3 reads CASSERGRANTGELFF. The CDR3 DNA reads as TGTGCCAGCAGTGAGCGGGGGCGCGCGAACACCGGGGAGCTGTTTTTT.